Listed below are T cell receptor beta chains from one sample, sequenced in a study of regulatory T cells in long-lasting Graves disease. MiXCR, run by TCRdb on the multiplex PCR reads, gives a single entry per CDR3 protein. In the table there are 400,000 to 600,000 distinct CDR3 sequences, around a fifth of which are singletons. The sequences come from peripheral blood mononuclear cells (PBMCs), collected when the disease was refractory, from a patient treated with antithyroid drugs. These receptors were taken from a female donor with Graves disease. The CDR3 runs from the conserved cysteine through the conserved F or W. Fields, in order: D gene, clone size, J gene, V gene, CDR3 DNA, CDR3 protein. The D gene is left open where the match is weak. Size tells how often a clone was seen (once, few, many) or the class of an expanded clone, and some rows leave it out.

D gene: .; clone size: few; J gene: TRBJ1-2; V gene: TRBV3-1; CDR3 DNA: TGTGCCAGCAGCCAAGATGGCGGAAGCTATGGCTACACCTTC; CDR3 protein: CASSQDGGSYGYTF
D gene: TRBD2; clone size: .; J gene: TRBJ2-2; V gene: TRBV28; CDR3 DNA: TGTGCCAGCAGTTTAAGAGCGGGGGCCGGGGAGCTGTTTTTT; CDR3 protein: CASSLRAGAGELFF
D gene: TRBD2; clone size: .; J gene: TRBJ2-2; V gene: TRBV11-2; CDR3 DNA: TGTGCCAGCAGCTTAGGGGGTAGCGGGGCCGGGGAGCTGTTTTTT; CDR3 protein: CASSLGGSGAGELFF
D gene: .; clone size: many; J gene: TRBJ2-2; V gene: TRBV12-3/TRBV12-4; CDR3 DNA: TGTGCCAGCAGTTTAGCCAGGGCGGGCACCGGGGAGCTGTTTTTT; CDR3 protein: CASSLARAGTGELFF
D gene: TRBD2; clone size: .; J gene: TRBJ2-4; V gene: TRBV3-1; CDR3 DNA: TGTGCCAGCAGCCAAGTAACGGGAGGAGTCGAAGCCAAAAACATTCAGTACTTC; CDR3 protein: CASSQVTGGVEAKNIQYF
D gene: .; clone size: many; J gene: TRBJ2-5; V gene: TRBV3-1; CDR3 DNA: TGTGCCAGCAGCCAAGATGGCCAGGGACCAGAGACCCAGTACTTC; CDR3 protein: CASSQDGQGPETQYF
D gene: .; clone size: .; J gene: TRBJ2-7; V gene: TRBV5-1; CDR3 DNA: TGCGCCAGCAGCTTGGTGGCTAGAGCTGGCAAGCAGTACTTC; CDR3 protein: CASSLVARAGKQYF
D gene: TRBD2; clone size: few; J gene: TRBJ2-5; V gene: TRBV10-3; CDR3 DNA: TGTGCCATCAGTGAGAGTCTAGCGGGAGTTAAAGAGACCCAGTACTTC; CDR3 protein: CAISESLAGVKETQYF
D gene: TRBD1; clone size: .; J gene: TRBJ1-1; V gene: TRBV28; CDR3 DNA: TGTGCCAGCAGAAACAGGGGCGACACTGAAGCTTTCTTT; CDR3 protein: CASRNRGDTEAFF
D gene: .; clone size: many; J gene: TRBJ2-7; V gene: TRBV28; CDR3 DNA: TGTGCCAGCAGTTTCGGAGGGTACTCCTACGAGCAGTACTTC; CDR3 protein: CASSFGGYSYEQYF
D gene: .; clone size: many; J gene: TRBJ1-2; V gene: TRBV11-2; CDR3 DNA: TGTGCCAGCAGCTCCCGGGCCTACGGCTACACCTTC; CDR3 protein: CASSSRAYGYTF
D gene: .; clone size: .; J gene: TRBJ1-1; V gene: TRBV9; CDR3 DNA: TGTGCCAGCAGCGGGAGGATACAGGGTTCTGAAGCTTTCTTT; CDR3 protein: CASSGRIQGSEAFF
D gene: TRBD1; clone size: few; J gene: TRBJ1-4; V gene: TRBV4-3; CDR3 DNA: TGCGCCAGCAGCCTAAAACCGGGACAGTTCGCTGAAAAACTGTTTTTT; CDR3 protein: CASSLKPGQFAEKLFF
D gene: TRBD1; clone size: many; J gene: TRBJ1-4; V gene: TRBV13; CDR3 DNA: TGTGCCAGCAGCTACGACAGGGAAACGGAACTGTTTTTT; CDR3 protein: CASSYDRETELFF
D gene: .; clone size: few; J gene: TRBJ2-7; V gene: TRBV7-9; CDR3 DNA: TGTGCCAGCAGCGACGCGGATGGGGTGAACTACGAGCAGTACTTC; CDR3 protein: CASSDADGVNYEQYF
D gene: .; clone size: many; J gene: TRBJ2-4; V gene: TRBV28; CDR3 DNA: TGTGCCAGCAGTCGACGGGAAGGCCGGGACATTCAGTACTTC; CDR3 protein: CASSRREGRDIQYF
D gene: TRBD2; clone size: .; J gene: TRBJ2-5; V gene: TRBV5-1; CDR3 DNA: TGCGCCAGCAGCGACGGACTAGCGGGGGGGCCTGGTGAGACCCAGTACTTC; CDR3 protein: CASSDGLAGGPGETQYF
D gene: .; clone size: many; J gene: TRBJ2-2; V gene: TRBV6-1; CDR3 DNA: TGTGCCACCCCCATTGAACCGAACACCGGGGAGCTGTTTTTT; CDR3 protein: CATPIEPNTGELFF
D gene: .; clone size: many; J gene: TRBJ1-1; V gene: TRBV7-8; CDR3 DNA: TGTGCCAGCAGCTCCACAGGGATGGGTTTCTTT; CDR3 protein: CASSSTGMGFF
D gene: TRBD1; clone size: many; J gene: TRBJ1-1; V gene: TRBV28; CDR3 DNA: TGTGCCAGCAGTCCCGGACAGGGGAGAGTGTACACTGAAGCTTTCTTT; CDR3 protein: CASSPGQGRVYTEAFF
D gene: .; clone size: .; J gene: TRBJ1-2; V gene: TRBV10-3; CDR3 DNA: TGTGCCACCGTGTCCCTCGGCGGCTATGGCTACACCTTC; CDR3 protein: CATVSLGGYGYTF
D gene: .; clone size: few; J gene: TRBJ2-2; V gene: TRBV12-3/TRBV12-4; CDR3 DNA: TGTGCCAGCAGCCTCGCCTCCGGGAGAGGTACCGGGGAGCTGTTTTTT; CDR3 protein: CASSLASGRGTGELFF
D gene: TRBD1; clone size: .; J gene: TRBJ1-2; V gene: TRBV14; CDR3 DNA: TGTGCCAGCAGCCAAGGGCGACAGGGGCTCTATGGCTACACCTTC; CDR3 protein: CASSQGRQGLYGYTF
D gene: TRBD1; clone size: .; J gene: TRBJ2-7; V gene: TRBV3-1; CDR3 DNA: TGTGCCAGCAGCCCCAATGACAGGGACAACGAGCAGTACTTC; CDR3 protein: CASSPNDRDNEQYF
D gene: .; clone size: few; J gene: TRBJ1-2; V gene: TRBV5-1; CDR3 DNA: TGCGCCAGCAGCTTGGCCGGGGGGACTATAAACTCACCCTTC; CDR3 protein: CASSLAGGTINSPF
D gene: TRBD2; clone size: many; J gene: TRBJ2-7; V gene: TRBV28; CDR3 DNA: TGTGCCAGCAGTTCACTAGCGTTTCGTTCCTACGAGCAGTACTTC; CDR3 protein: CASSSLAFRSYEQYF
D gene: .; clone size: many; J gene: TRBJ1-5; V gene: TRBV12-3/TRBV12-4; CDR3 DNA: TGTGCCAGCAGTTTTAATGCCAACAATCAGCCCCAGCATTTT; CDR3 protein: CASSFNANNQPQHF
D gene: .; clone size: many; J gene: TRBJ2-5; V gene: TRBV12-3/TRBV12-4; CDR3 DNA: TGTGCCAGCAGTTGGTCACAAGAGACCCAGTACTTC; CDR3 protein: CASSWSQETQYF
D gene: .; clone size: few; J gene: TRBJ2-4; V gene: TRBV7-3; CDR3 DNA: TGTGCCAGCAGCTTGCAGGGGATGACCCAGCAACCCCCCAAAAACATTCAGTACTTC; CDR3 protein: CASSLQGMTQQPPKNIQYF
D gene: .; clone size: many; J gene: TRBJ1-2; V gene: TRBV12-3/TRBV12-4; CDR3 DNA: TGTGCCAGCAGTTTAGGACAAGGGGTCGAGGTTGATGGCTACACCTTC; CDR3 protein: CASSLGQGVEVDGYTF
D gene: .; clone size: .; J gene: TRBJ2-3; V gene: TRBV3-1; CDR3 DNA: TGTGCCAGCAGCCAGTCTAGCACAGATACGCAGTATTTT; CDR3 protein: CASSQSSTDTQYF
D gene: TRBD2; clone size: .; J gene: TRBJ2-1; V gene: TRBV6-2/TRBV6-3; CDR3 DNA: TGTGCCAGCCGAGAGTGGACTAGCGGGGGGGATGAGCAGTTCTTC; CDR3 protein: CASREWTSGGDEQFF
D gene: .; clone size: many; J gene: TRBJ1-1; V gene: TRBV12-3/TRBV12-4; CDR3 DNA: TGTGCCAGCAGTTTAAGGGTCACTGAAGCTTTCTTT; CDR3 protein: CASSLRVTEAFF
D gene: .; clone size: many; J gene: TRBJ1-6; V gene: TRBV6-1; CDR3 DNA: TGTGCCAGCAGTGAAGCAGTTGAGGAGGGGAATAATTCACCCCTCCACTTT; CDR3 protein: CASSEAVEEGNNSPLHF
D gene: .; clone size: .; J gene: TRBJ1-1; V gene: TRBV29-1; CDR3 DNA: TGCAGCGTTTTTTCAGGGAACACTGAAGCTTTCTTT; CDR3 protein: CSVFSGNTEAFF
D gene: .; clone size: many; J gene: TRBJ2-5; V gene: TRBV2; CDR3 DNA: TGTGCCAGCAGTTTAGACTCCAAAGAGACCCAGTACTTC; CDR3 protein: CASSLDSKETQYF
D gene: TRBD1; clone size: .; J gene: TRBJ2-7; V gene: TRBV20-1; CDR3 DNA: TGCAGTGCTCATATTCCGGACAGGGGTTTTTACGAGCAGTACTTC; CDR3 protein: CSAHIPDRGFYEQYF
D gene: .; clone size: .; J gene: TRBJ2-1; V gene: TRBV19; CDR3 DNA: TGTGCCAGTAGTATCGGACCGTATCAGCAGTTCTTC; CDR3 protein: CASSIGPYQQFF
D gene: TRBD2; clone size: many; J gene: TRBJ2-5; V gene: TRBV20-1; CDR3 DNA: TGCAGTGCTAGAGATTCGACTAGCGTGAAAGAGACCCAGTACTTC; CDR3 protein: CSARDSTSVKETQYF
D gene: .; clone size: .; J gene: TRBJ2-2; V gene: TRBV20-1; CDR3 DNA: TGCAGTGCTAAATCTGCGGCGTCCCTCGACACCGGGGAGCTGTTTTTT; CDR3 protein: CSAKSAASLDTGELFF
D gene: .; clone size: few; J gene: TRBJ1-5; V gene: TRBV20-1; CDR3 DNA: TGCAGTGCCCCCGGAACCAGCGAAAATCAGCCCCAGCATTTT; CDR3 protein: CSAPGTSENQPQHF
D gene: .; clone size: .; J gene: TRBJ2-2; V gene: TRBV7-3; CDR3 DNA: TGTGCCAGCAGCCGCGGCCGAGGAGGACCCGGGGAGCTGTTTTTT; CDR3 protein: CASSRGRGGPGELFF
D gene: TRBD2; clone size: many; J gene: TRBJ2-1; V gene: TRBV27; CDR3 DNA: TGTGCCAGCAGTTCTGAGTCGCGGGGGGGCAAGAATGAGCAGTTCTTC; CDR3 protein: CASSSESRGGKNEQFF
D gene: TRBD1; clone size: .; J gene: TRBJ1-3; V gene: TRBV19; CDR3 DNA: TGTGCCAGTCAGAGGACAGGGGAATTGGGAAACACCATATATTTT; CDR3 protein: CASQRTGELGNTIYF
D gene: TRBD1; clone size: many; J gene: TRBJ2-7; V gene: TRBV2; CDR3 DNA: TGTGCCAGCAGTATTGACAGGGACAACGAGCAGTACTTC; CDR3 protein: CASSIDRDNEQYF
D gene: .; clone size: few; J gene: TRBJ1-1; V gene: TRBV6-1; CDR3 DNA: TGTGCCAGCAGCCCCGGACAGTTCAGGACCATGAACACTGAAGCTTTCTTT; CDR3 protein: CASSPGQFRTMNTEAFF
D gene: .; clone size: few; J gene: TRBJ1-4; V gene: TRBV13; CDR3 DNA: TGTGCCAGCAGCTTCTCCGGAAAGGGCAAGACTAATGAAAAACTGTTTTTT; CDR3 protein: CASSFSGKGKTNEKLFF
D gene: TRBD2; clone size: many; J gene: TRBJ2-7; V gene: TRBV28; CDR3 DNA: TGTGCCAGCAGTTTACAAGGACTAGCGGGAGGTTACGAGCAGTACTTC; CDR3 protein: CASSLQGLAGGYEQYF
D gene: TRBD2; clone size: .; J gene: TRBJ2-1; V gene: TRBV9; CDR3 DNA: TGTGCCAGCAGCGTCGAAGCGGGGTCGGGGAATGAGCAGTTCTTC; CDR3 protein: CASSVEAGSGNEQFF
D gene: .; clone size: few; J gene: TRBJ1-5; V gene: TRBV20-1; CDR3 DNA: TGCAGTGCCGAGGCGGGGGCCGTTGGGCGAGGTCAGCCCCAGCATTTT; CDR3 protein: CSAEAGAVGRGQPQHF
D gene: TRBD2; clone size: .; J gene: TRBJ2-1; V gene: TRBV20-1; CDR3 DNA: TGCAGTGCTACCCGACTAGCGGGGGCGTACAATGAGCAGTTCTTC; CDR3 protein: CSATRLAGAYNEQFF
D gene: TRBD1; clone size: many; J gene: TRBJ2-7; V gene: TRBV6-2/TRBV6-3; CDR3 DNA: TGTGCCAGCACCCCGTCCGGGACAGAGGGTGAGCAGTACTTC; CDR3 protein: CASTPSGTEGEQYF
D gene: .; clone size: few; J gene: TRBJ2-2; V gene: TRBV28; CDR3 DNA: TGTGCCAGTGGACTGGCTACCGTGGAGGCCGGGGAGCTGTTTTTT; CDR3 protein: CASGLATVEAGELFF
D gene: .; clone size: .; J gene: TRBJ2-7; V gene: TRBV6-1; CDR3 DNA: TGTGCCAGCAGTGAAGCGCTCCAGGACAGAACCTACGAGCAGTACTTC; CDR3 protein: CASSEALQDRTYEQYF
D gene: .; clone size: few; J gene: TRBJ2-5; V gene: TRBV10-3; CDR3 DNA: TGTGCCATCAGCGTCGGGAGCTCTTGGAGGGAGACCCAGTACTTC; CDR3 protein: CAISVGSSWRETQYF
D gene: .; clone size: many; J gene: TRBJ2-5; V gene: TRBV12-3/TRBV12-4; CDR3 DNA: TGTGCCAGCAGTTTTCAGGGAGCCCAAGAGACCCGGTACTTC; CDR3 protein: CASSFQGAQETRYF
D gene: .; clone size: .; J gene: TRBJ1-2; V gene: TRBV6-2/TRBV6-3; CDR3 DNA: TGTGCCAGCAGTGACTACAGGGCGACTAACTATGGCTACACCTTC; CDR3 protein: CASSDYRATNYGYTF